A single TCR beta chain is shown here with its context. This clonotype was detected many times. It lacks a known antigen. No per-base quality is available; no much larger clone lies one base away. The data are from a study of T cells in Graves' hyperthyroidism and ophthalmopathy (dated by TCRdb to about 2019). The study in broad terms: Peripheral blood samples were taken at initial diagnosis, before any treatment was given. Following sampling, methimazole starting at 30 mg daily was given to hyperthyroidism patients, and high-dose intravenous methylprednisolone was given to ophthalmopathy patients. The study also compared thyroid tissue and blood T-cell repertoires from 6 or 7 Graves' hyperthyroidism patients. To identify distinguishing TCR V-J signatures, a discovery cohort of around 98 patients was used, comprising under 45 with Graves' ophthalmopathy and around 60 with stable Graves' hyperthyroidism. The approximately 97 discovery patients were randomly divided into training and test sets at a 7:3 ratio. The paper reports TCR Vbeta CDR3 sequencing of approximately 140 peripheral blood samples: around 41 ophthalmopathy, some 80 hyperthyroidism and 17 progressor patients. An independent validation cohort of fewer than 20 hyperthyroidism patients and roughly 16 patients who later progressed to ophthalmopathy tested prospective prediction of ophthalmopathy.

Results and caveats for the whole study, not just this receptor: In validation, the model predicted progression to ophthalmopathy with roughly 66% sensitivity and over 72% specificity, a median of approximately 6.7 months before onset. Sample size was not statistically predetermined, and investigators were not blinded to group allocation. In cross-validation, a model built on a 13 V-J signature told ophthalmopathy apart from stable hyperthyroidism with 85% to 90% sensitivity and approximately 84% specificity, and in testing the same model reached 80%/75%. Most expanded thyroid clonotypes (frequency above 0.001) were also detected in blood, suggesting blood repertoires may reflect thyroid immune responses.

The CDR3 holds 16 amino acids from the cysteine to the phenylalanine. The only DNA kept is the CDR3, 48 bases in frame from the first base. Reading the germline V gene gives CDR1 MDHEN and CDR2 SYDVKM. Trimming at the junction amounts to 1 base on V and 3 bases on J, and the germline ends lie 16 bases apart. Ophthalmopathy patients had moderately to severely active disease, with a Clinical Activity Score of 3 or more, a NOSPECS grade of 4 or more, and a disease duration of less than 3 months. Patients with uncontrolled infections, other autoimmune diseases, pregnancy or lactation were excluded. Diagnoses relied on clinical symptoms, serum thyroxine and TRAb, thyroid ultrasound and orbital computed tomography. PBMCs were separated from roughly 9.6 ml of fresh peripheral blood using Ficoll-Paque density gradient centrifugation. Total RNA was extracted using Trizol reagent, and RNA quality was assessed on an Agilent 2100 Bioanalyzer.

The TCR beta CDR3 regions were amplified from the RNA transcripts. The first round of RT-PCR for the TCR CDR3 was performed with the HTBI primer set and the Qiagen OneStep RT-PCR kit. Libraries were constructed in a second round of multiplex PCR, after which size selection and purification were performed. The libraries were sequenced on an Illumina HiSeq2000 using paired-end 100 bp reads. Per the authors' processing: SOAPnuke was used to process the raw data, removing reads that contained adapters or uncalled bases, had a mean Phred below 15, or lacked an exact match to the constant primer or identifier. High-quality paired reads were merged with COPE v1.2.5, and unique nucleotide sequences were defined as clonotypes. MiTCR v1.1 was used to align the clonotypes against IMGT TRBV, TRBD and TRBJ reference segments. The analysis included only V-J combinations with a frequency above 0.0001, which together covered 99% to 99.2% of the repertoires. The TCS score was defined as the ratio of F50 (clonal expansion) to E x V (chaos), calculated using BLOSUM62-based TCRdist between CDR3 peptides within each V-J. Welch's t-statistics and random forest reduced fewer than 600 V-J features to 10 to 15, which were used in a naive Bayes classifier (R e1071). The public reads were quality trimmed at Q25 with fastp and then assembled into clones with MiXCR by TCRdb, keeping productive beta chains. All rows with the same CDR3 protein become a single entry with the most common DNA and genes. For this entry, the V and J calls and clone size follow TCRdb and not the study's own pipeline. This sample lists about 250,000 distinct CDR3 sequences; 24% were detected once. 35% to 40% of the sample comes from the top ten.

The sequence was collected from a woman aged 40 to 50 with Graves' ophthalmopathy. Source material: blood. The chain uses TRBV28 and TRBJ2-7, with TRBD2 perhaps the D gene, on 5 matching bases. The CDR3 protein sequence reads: CASSLSSVGINYEQYF. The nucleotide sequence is TGTGCCAGCAGTTTATCTAGTGTCGGGATTAACTACGAGCAGTACTTC.